Presented here are 6 T cell receptor beta chains from one specimen sequenced in a study of cytomegalovirus exposure and HLA in healthy donors. The protocol was immunoSEQ multiplex PCR, while the TCRdb copy is restricted to in-frame clones and leaves out a portion. The sample carries approximately 70,000 clones, 90% to 95% recorded once. Sequenced sample: PBMCs. The receptors were gathered from a woman under 30 in good health and CMV-seropositive.

The CDR3 DNA reads as TGTGCCAGCAGTGACCACGGGACTAGCGGATACAATGAGCAGTTCTTC. It encodes CASSDHGTSGYNEQFF. The chain couples TRBV25-1 to TRBJ2-1, with TRBD2 identical over 11 bases. V shed 3 bases, J shed 4 bases, and the junction held 5 bases outside the gene matches. Germline V gene lookup returns CDR1 MGHDK and CDR2 SYGVNS. The CDR3 has 16 residues. The whole variable domain, filled in from reference TRBV25-1 and TRBJ2-1, reads EADIYQTPRYLVIGTGKKITLECSQTMGHDKMYWYQQDPGMELHLIHYSYGVNSTEKGDLSSESTVSRIRTEHFPLTLESARPSHTSQYLCASSDHGTSGYNEQFFGPGTRLTVL.

The chain uses TRBV4-1 and TRBJ1-1; 10 bases map to TRBD1. Germline-derived CDR1 and CDR2 are MGHRA and YSYEKL. This CDR3 has 16 amino acids. With V trimmed by 4 bases and J by 7 bases, 12 bases remained unmatched. CDR3 protein: CASSRRRGQGEGEAFF. The DNA of the CDR3 is TGCGCCAGCAGCCGAAGGAGAGGACAGGGGGAAGGTGAAGCTTTCTTT.

The chain joins TRBV6-1 to TRBJ1-5, with 8 positions matching TRBD1. Germline loops: CDR1 MNHNS, CDR2 SASEGT. The junction had 3 bases not matched to a gene; V was cut back by 2 bases and J by 3 bases. The CDR3 runs 15 residues. CDR3 region: CASSEYRGNNQPQHF. The DNA for the CDR3 is TGTGCCAGCAGTGAATACAGGGGGAACAATCAGCCCCAGCATTTT.

This clone occurred once. CDR3 sequence (DNA): TGTGCCAGAAGCTCGGGGGCGTGGGGGACAGGGACGAATACGCAGTATTTT. Its protein is CARSSGAWGTGTNTQYF. V and J are TRBV5-3 and TRBJ2-3, with 9 bases identical to TRBD1. Being an ORF, TRBV5-3 has a function that is uncertain. The length of the CDR3 is 17 residues. V trimming: 3 bases; J trimming: 7 bases; junction bases outside the gene matches: 15.

The gene calls are TRBV6-1 and TRBJ1-2; D not certain. The CDR3 is 13 residues long. The V and J ends lost 11 bases and 5 bases respectively, with 18 bases between them. In germline, CDR1 is MNHNS, CDR2 SASEGT. CDR3 sequence: CAGTEGPWYGYTF. The CDR3 nucleotides are TGTGCCGGAACGGAGGGTCCTTGGTATGGCTACACCTTC.

V is TRBV9 and J is TRBJ2-1; D call uncertain. V lost 0 bases and J lost 5, with 9 bases in between. The CDR3 totals 14 residues. The germline gives CDR1 SGDLS, CDR2 YYNGEE. The CDR3 DNA reads TGTGCCAGCAGCGTAGCAGTTTCCGACAATGAGCAGTTCTTC. This gives the protein CASSVAVSDNEQFF.